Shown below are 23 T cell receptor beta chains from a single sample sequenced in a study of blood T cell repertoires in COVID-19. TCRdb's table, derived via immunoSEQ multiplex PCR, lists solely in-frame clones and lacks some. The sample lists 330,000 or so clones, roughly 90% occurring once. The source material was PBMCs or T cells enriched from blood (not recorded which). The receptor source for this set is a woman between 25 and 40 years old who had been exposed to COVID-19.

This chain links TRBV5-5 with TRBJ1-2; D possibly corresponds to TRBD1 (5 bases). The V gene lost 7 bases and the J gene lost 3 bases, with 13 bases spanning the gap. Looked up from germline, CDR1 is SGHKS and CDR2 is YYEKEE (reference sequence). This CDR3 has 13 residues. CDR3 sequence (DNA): TGTGCCAGCGCACGGACGGGGGACTATGGCTACACCTTC. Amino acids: CASARTGDYGYTF.

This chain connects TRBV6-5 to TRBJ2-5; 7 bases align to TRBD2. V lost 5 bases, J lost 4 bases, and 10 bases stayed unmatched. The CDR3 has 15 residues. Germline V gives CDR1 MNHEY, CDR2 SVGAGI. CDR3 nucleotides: TGTGCCAGCAGTCAGCCGTCGCGGGAGCGAGAGACCCAGTACTTC. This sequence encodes CASSQPSRERETQYF.

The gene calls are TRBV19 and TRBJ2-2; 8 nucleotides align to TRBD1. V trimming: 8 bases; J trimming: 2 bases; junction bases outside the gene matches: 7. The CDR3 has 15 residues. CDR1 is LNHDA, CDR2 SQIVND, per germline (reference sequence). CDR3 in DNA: TGTGCCAGTCTCCGGGACAGGATAAACACCGGGGAGCTGTTTTTT. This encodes CASLRDRINTGELFF.

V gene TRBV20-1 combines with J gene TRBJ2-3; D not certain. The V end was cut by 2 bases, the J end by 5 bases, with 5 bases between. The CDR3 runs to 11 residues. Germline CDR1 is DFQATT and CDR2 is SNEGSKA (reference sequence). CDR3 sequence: CSARSVDTQYF. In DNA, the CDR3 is TGCAGTGCTAGATCGGTAGATACGCAGTATTTT.

The CDR3 DNA reads as TGTGCCAGCAGCCCGAACGGGGGAACTGAAGCTTTCTTT. Its protein is CASSPNGGTEAFF. This chain joins TRBV7-3 and TRBJ1-1; the D gene is possibly TRBD1 (5 bases). V shed 5 bases and J shed 5 bases, with 12 bases lying between them. Germline V gene sequence: CDR1 SGHTA, CDR2 FQGTGA. CDR3 length equals 13 residues.

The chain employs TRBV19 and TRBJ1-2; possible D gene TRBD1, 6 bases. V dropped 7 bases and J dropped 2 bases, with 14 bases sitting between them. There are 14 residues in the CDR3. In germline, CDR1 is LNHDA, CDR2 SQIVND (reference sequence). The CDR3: CASIRAGANYGYTF. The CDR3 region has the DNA TGTGCCAGTATTCGGGCAGGGGCCAACTATGGCTACACCTTC. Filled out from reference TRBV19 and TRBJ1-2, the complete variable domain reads DGGITQSPKYLFRKEGQNVTLSCEQNLNHDAMYWYRQDPGQGLRLIYYSQIVNDFQKGDIAEGYSVSREKKESFPLTVTSAQKNPTAFYLCASIRAGANYGYTFGSGTRLTVV.

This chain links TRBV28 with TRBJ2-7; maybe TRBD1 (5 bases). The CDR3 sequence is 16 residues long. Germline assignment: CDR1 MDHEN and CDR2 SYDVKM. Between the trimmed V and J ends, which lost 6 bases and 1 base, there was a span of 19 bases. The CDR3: CASSPASETASYEQYF. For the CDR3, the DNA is TGTGCCAGCAGCCCTGCGAGCGAGACAGCTTCCTACGAGCAGTACTTC.

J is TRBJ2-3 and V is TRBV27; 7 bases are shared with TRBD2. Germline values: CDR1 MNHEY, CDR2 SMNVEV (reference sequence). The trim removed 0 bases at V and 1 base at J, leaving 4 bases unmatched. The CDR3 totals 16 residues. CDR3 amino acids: CASSLSLLAGTDTQYF. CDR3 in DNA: TGTGCCAGCAGTTTATCGTTGCTAGCGGGCACAGATACGCAGTATTTT.

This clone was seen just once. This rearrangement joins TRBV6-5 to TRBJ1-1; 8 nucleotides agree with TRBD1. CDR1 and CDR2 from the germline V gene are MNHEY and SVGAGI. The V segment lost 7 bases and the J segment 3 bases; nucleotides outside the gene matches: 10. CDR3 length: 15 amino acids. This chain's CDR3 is CASISKQGGDTEAFF. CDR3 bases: TGTGCCAGCATTTCCAAACAGGGGGGGGACACTGAAGCTTTCTTT.

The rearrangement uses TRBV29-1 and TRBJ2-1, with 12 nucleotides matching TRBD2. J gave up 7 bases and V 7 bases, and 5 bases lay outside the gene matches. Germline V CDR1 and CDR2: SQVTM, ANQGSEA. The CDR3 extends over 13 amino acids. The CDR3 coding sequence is TGCAGCGGGGAGACTAGCGGGAGAAATGAGCAGTTCTTC. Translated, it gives CSGETSGRNEQFF.

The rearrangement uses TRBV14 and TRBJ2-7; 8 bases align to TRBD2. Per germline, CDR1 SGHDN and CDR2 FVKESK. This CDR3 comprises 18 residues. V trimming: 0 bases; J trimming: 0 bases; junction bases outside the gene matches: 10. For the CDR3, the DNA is TGTGCCAGCAGCCAAGAACCGAGGGTTAGCGGGAACTCCTACGAGCAGTACTTC. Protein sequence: CASSQEPRVSGNSYEQYF.

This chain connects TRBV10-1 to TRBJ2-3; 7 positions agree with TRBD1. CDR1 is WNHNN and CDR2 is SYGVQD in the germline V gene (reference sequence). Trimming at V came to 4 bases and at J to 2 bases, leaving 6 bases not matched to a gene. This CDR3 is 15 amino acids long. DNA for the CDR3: TGCGCCAGCAGTGCCGGCCAGGGGGTCACAGATACGCAGTATTTT. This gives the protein CASSAGQGVTDTQYF.

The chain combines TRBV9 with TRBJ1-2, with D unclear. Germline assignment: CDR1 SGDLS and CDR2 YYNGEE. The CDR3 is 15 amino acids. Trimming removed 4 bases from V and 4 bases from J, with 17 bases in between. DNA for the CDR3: TGTGCCAGCAGCCCCGGGCGGGCCGAGATCTATGGCTACACCTTC. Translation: CASSPGRAEIYGYTF.

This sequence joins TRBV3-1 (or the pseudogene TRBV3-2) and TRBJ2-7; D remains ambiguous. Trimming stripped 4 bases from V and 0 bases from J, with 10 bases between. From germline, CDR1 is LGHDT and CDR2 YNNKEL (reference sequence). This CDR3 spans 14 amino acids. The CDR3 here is CASSRHPTSYEQYF. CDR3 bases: TGTGCCAGCAGCCGACATCCGACCTCCTACGAGCAGTACTTC.

In nucleotides, the CDR3 is TGTGCCAGCAGCCAGACCTCCCGACTAGCGGGAGCCTACGAGCAGTACTTC. As protein: CASSQTSRLAGAYEQYF. V usage is TRBV13 and J usage is TRBJ2-7; 12 bases are shared with TRBD2. CDR3 length: 17 amino acids. Losses at the gene ends were 5 bases for V and 2 bases for J; bases not matched to a gene: 10. Germline loops: CDR1 PRHDT, CDR2 FYEKMQ (reference sequence).

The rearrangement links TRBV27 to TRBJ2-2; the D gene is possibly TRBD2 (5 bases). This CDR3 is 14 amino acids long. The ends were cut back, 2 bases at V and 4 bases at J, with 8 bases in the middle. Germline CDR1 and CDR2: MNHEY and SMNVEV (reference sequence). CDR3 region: CASSLQGLTGELFF. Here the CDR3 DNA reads TGTGCCAGCAGTTTACAAGGACTCACCGGGGAGCTGTTTTTT.

The CDR3 is CASSLGRMFDTEAFF. The CDR3 DNA is TGTGCCAGCAGCCTAGGGAGGATGTTTGACACTGAAGCTTTCTTT. The chain uses TRBV6-5 and TRBJ1-1; D call uncertain. The CDR3 consists of 15 residues. Germline values: CDR1 MNHEY, CDR2 SVGAGI. Trimming cost V 6 bases and J 3 bases, with 17 bases left between them.

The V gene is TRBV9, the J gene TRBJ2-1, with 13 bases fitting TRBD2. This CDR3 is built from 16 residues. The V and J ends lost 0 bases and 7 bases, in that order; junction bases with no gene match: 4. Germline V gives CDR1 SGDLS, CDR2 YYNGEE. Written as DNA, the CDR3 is TGTGCCAGCAGCGTAGGAGGACTAGCGGGAGTAAATGAGCAGTTCTTC. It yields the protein CASSVGGLAGVNEQFF.

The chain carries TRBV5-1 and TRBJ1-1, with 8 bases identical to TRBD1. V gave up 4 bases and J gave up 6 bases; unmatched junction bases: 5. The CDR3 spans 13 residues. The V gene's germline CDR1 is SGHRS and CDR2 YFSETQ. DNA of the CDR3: TGCGCCAGCAGCCATGACAGGGGCGCTGAAGCTTTCTTT. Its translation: CASSHDRGAEAFF.

CDR3 nucleotide sequence: TGTGCCAGCAGAGGGACAGGCTCTGGAAACACCATATATTTT. The encoded protein is CASRGTGSGNTIYF. The J gene is TRBJ1-3, the V gene TRBV28, with 8 bases fitting TRBD1. This CDR3 has 14 amino acids. Unmatched junction bases numbered 1, after V lost 6 bases and J lost 0 bases. CDR1 and CDR2 from the germline V gene are MDHEN and SYDVKM.

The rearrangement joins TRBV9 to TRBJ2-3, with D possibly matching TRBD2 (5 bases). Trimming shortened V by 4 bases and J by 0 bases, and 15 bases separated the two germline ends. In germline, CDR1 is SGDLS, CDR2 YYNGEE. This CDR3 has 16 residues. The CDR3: CASSRPWGASTDTQYF. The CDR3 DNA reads TGTGCCAGCAGCCGCCCGTGGGGAGCTAGCACAGATACGCAGTATTTT.

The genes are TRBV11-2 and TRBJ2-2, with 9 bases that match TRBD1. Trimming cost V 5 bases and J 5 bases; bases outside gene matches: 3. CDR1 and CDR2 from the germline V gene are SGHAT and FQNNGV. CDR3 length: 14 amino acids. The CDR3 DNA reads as TGTGCCAGCAGCCCACAGGGGGCGACCGGGGAGCTGTTTTTT. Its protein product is CASSPQGATGELFF.

In DNA form, the CDR3 reads TGTGCCAGCAGTTACGGTAGCGGGATGGGCTACGAGCAGTACTTC. It translates to CASSYGSGMGYEQYF. The chain uses TRBV6-5 and TRBJ2-7, with 8 bases lining up with TRBD2. V lost 2 bases, J lost 3 bases, and 6 bases stayed unmatched. The CDR3 is 15 amino acids. The germline V gene encodes CDR1 MNHEY and CDR2 SVGAGI.